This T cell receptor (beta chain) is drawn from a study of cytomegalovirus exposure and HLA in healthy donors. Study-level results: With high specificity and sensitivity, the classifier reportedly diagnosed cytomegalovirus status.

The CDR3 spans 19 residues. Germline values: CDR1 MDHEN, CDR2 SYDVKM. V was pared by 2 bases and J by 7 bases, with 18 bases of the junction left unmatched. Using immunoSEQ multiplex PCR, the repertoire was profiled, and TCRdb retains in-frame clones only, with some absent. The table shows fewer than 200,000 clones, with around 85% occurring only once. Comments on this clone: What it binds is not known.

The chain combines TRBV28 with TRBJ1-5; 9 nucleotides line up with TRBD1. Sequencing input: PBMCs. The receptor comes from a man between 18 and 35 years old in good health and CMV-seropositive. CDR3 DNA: TGTGCCAGCAGTTTAAGGTTGCAACCCGGGACAGGGAAAAAGCAGCCCCAGCATTTT. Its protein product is CASSLRLQPGTGKKQPQHF.